Presented here are 21 T cell receptor beta chains from one specimen sequenced in a study of glioma-infiltrating T cells. Using RNA template, CDR3s of TCR alpha and beta were amplified with iRepertoire arm-PCR. Via MiXCR, TCRdb re-called the multiplex PCR reads, giving one row per CDR3 protein. Of approximately 140,000 distinct CDR3 sequences in the sample, about 25% were seen once. The specimen sequenced was glioma tissue, nonneoplastic brain tissue, or PBMCs (not recorded which). These TCRs come from a human donor with low-grade glioma or glioblastoma, undergoing nonglioma brain surgery, or in good health (not recorded which).

This clonotype was counted a few times. The chain joins TRBV5-1 to TRBJ2-3; D perhaps matches TRBD1 (6 bases). The length of the CDR3 is 14 residues. Germline CDR1 SGHRS, CDR2 YFSETQ. Trimming took 5 bases from V and 2 from J, leaving 12 bases between them. The CDR3 nucleotides read TGCGCCAGCAGTCAATGGACAGACACAGATACGCAGTATTTT. It codes for CASSQWTDTDTQYF. The entire variable domain, with the rest obtained from reference TRBV5-1 and TRBJ2-3, is as follows: KAGVTQTPRYLIKTRGQQVTLSCSPISGHRSVSWYQQTPGQGLQFLFEYFSETQRNKGNFPGRFSGRQFSNSRSEMNVSTLELGDSALYLCASSQWTDTDTQYFGPGTRLTVL.

This chain joins TRBV7-7 and TRBJ2-1; 10 positions agree with TRBD1. The CDR3 contains 17 residues. Per the germline V gene, CDR1 is SSHAT and CDR2 is FNYEAQ (reference sequence). Trimming at V came to 5 bases and at J to 2 bases, leaving 9 bases not matched to a gene. This CDR3 reads CASSPRTGTGAYNEQFF. CDR3 nucleotides: TGTGCCAGCAGCCCTAGGACCGGGACAGGGGCCTACAATGAGCAGTTCTTC.

To note about this clonotype: At one of its ends the junction is not consistent with the germline gene, which may arise from a read error. The V and J genes are TRBV20-1 and TRBJ2-1; no reliable D call. The CDR3 extends over 15 amino acids. Looked up from germline, CDR1 is DFQATT and CDR2 is SNEGSKA (reference sequence). As DNA, the CDR3 is TGCAGTGCTAGAGATCCCGACAATCCCCACAATGAGCAGCCCTTC. It encodes CSARDPDNPHNEQPF.

This clonotype has a handful of counts. The chain couples TRBV6-1 to TRBJ2-5; maybe TRBD2 (6 bases). This CDR3 contains 15 residues. V was cut by 5 bases and J by 2 bases, with 15 bases left in between. The germline gives CDR1 MNHNS, CDR2 SASEGT. The CDR3 DNA reads as TGTGCCAGCAGTCCCTCCGGGGGAAATCAAGAGACCCAGTACTTC. This sequence encodes CASSPSGGNQETQYF.

The rearrangement joins TRBV19 to TRBJ2-3; D gene ambiguous. CDR1 LNHDA and CDR2 SQIVND come from the germline V gene (reference sequence). CDR3 length: 11 amino acids. Trimming took 3 bases from V and 10 from J, leaving 8 bases between them. CDR3 in DNA: TGTGCCAGTAGTATTGTGGGTTCGCAGTATTTT. The encoded protein is CASSIVGSQYF.

In this sample, this clonotype turned up many times. The V gene is TRBV6-1, the J gene TRBJ2-5; D ambiguous. The CDR3 is made up of 12 amino acids. Germline V lookup: CDR1 MNHNS, CDR2 SASEGT. The V end was cut by 5 bases, the J end by 0 bases, with 4 bases between. CDR3 region: CASSPYQETQYF. The CDR3 DNA is TGTGCCAGCAGTCCGTACCAAGAGACCCAGTACTTC.

This clonotype came up many times. The chain carries TRBV6-1 and TRBJ2-3; D is perhaps TRBD1 (6 bases). The CDR3 has 15 residues. The V end was cut by 6 bases, the J end by 0 bases, with 13 bases between. Germline V gene lookup returns CDR1 MNHNS and CDR2 SASEGT. The CDR3 region has the DNA TGTGCCAGCAGGATACAGGGCTCGAGCACAGATACGCAGTATTTT. This translates into CASRIQGSSTDTQYF.

The chain couples TRBV14 to TRBJ2-3, with D possibly TRBD1 on 6 matching bases. Germline CDR1 reads SGHDN; CDR2 reads FVKESK. Trimming took off 4 bases at V and 6 bases at J, with 11 bases between the two ends. This CDR3 contains 13 residues. The CDR3 protein is CASSRGQWDTQYF. CDR3 DNA sequence: TGTGCCAGCAGCCGTGGACAGTGGGATACGCAGTATTTT.

This clonotype was seen a handful of times. This chain joins TRBV4-1 and TRBJ1-3; no clear D gene. Germline CDR1 is MGHRA and CDR2 is YSYEKL. V was shortened by 0 bases and J by 3 bases, with 15 bases between the two germline ends. The length of the CDR3 is 17 residues. The CDR3 region is CASSQDRTGSLGNTIYF. CDR3 sequence (DNA): TGCGCCAGCAGCCAAGACCGGACTGGGTCTCTTGGAAACACCATATATTTT.

The chain combines TRBV5-1 with TRBJ2-2, with TRBD1 matching over 8 bases. The V gene end was trimmed by 4 bases and the J gene end by 6 bases; junction bases not matched to a gene: 8. The CDR3 spans 15 residues. From germline, CDR1 is SGHRS and CDR2 YFSETQ. The CDR3 DNA follows: TGCGCCAGCAGCCTAGACACGACAGGGGCCGGGGAGCTGTTTTTT. Protein sequence: CASSLDTTGAGELFF. The variable domain in full, with the rest retrieved from reference TRBV5-1 and TRBJ2-2, is KAGVTQTPRYLIKTRGQQVTLSCSPISGHRSVSWYQQTPGQGLQFLFEYFSETQRNKGNFPGRFSGRQFSNSRSEMNVSTLELGDSALYLCASSLDTTGAGELFFGEGSRLTVL.

The DNA of the CDR3 is TGTGCCAGCAGCCCAGACCTGGAGGAGCAGTACGTC. Protein product: CASSPDLEEQYV. The chain is built from TRBV7-9 and TRBJ2-7; no clear D gene. Per germline, CDR1 SEHNR and CDR2 FQNEAQ (reference sequence). This CDR3 has 12 residues. Trimming pared 5 bases from V and 7 bases from J, leaving 12 bases between.

The rearrangement joins TRBV7-9 to TRBJ2-2; TRBD2 matches 9 bases. V gave up 11 bases and J gave up 4 bases; unmatched junction bases: 8. Germline V gene data show CDR1 as SEHNR and CDR2 as FQNEAQ (reference sequence). CDR3 size: 14 residues. DNA of the CDR3: TGTGCCGACGGGACTAGCAGTGCCACCGGGGAGCTGTTTTTT. Translating gives CADGTSSATGELFF.

This clonotype was seen ten or more times. DNA of the CDR3: TGTGCCAGCAGTGAATTGGGACAGGGGGCTGGAGGAAACACCATATATTTT. Translating it yields CASSELGQGAGGNTIYF. The chain uses TRBV25-1 and TRBJ1-3; 12 nucleotides agree with TRBD1. Germline V gives CDR1 MGHDK, CDR2 SYGVNS. This CDR3 has 17 amino acids. V shed 1 base and J 4 bases; nucleotides not matched to a gene: 5. The whole variable domain, filled in from reference TRBV25-1 and TRBJ1-3, reads EADIYQTPRYLVIGTGKKITLECSQTMGHDKMYWYQQDPGMELHLIHYSYGVNSTEKGDLSSESTVSRIRTEHFPLTLESARPSHTSQYLCASSELGQGAGGNTIYFGEGSWLTVV.

This clonotype appeared many times. The rearrangement joins TRBV7-9 to TRBJ1-2; D remains ambiguous. V was shortened by 7 bases and J by 8 bases, with 14 bases between the two germline ends. CDR1 SEHNR and CDR2 FQNEAQ come from the germline V gene (reference sequence). The CDR3 consists of 12 residues. The CDR3: CASTYDNLGYTF. CDR3 in DNA: TGTGCCAGCACCTACGACAATTTAGGCTACACCTTC.

The chain is built from TRBV12-3 or TRBV12-4 and TRBJ1-5, with D possibly matching TRBD1 (6 bases). CDR3 size: 15 residues. Trimming pared 7 bases from V and 6 bases from J, leaving 19 bases between. CDR3 sequence: CASTPSGGRGQPQHF. DNA for the CDR3: TGTGCCAGCACACCTTCTGGGGGGCGCGGTCAGCCCCAGCATTTT.

There are a few counts of this clonotype. The chain carries TRBV3-1 and TRBJ1-2; D remains ambiguous. The germline V gene encodes CDR1 LGHDT and CDR2 YNNKEL (reference sequence). V lost 1 base and J lost 4, with 4 bases in between. The CDR3 has 12 amino acids. The CDR3 loop reads CASSQGVYGYTF. The CDR3 DNA reads as TGTGCCAGCAGCCAAGGAGTCTATGGCTACACCTTC.

Concerning this clonotype: A much larger clone differs by one base, so this may be a read error. The chain has TRBV3-1 and TRBJ2-3, with 11 bases identical to TRBD2. The V gene's germline CDR1 is LGHDT and CDR2 YNNKEL (reference sequence). The CDR3 loop spans 15 amino acids. The CDR3 DNA is TGTGCCAGCAGCCTTAGCGGGGGGGGCACAGGTACGCAGTATTTT. Translating it yields CASSLSGGGTGTQYF.

The chain employs TRBV12-3 or TRBV12-4 and TRBJ2-3; D is uncertain. The CDR3 totals 13 residues. Trimming left V 7 bases short and J 0 bases short, with 8 bases between. In DNA, the CDR3 is TGTGCCAGCACTCTGTGGAGCACAGATACGCAGTATTTT. It codes for CASTLWSTDTQYF.

This clonotype was picked up a small number of times. The CDR3 nucleotides read TGTGCCAGCAGCTTAGAGCCCGATTATAGCAATCAGCCCCAGCATTTT. It specifies CASSLEPDYSNQPQHF. The V call is TRBV7-6, the J call TRBJ1-5; D is unresolved. Germline-derived CDR1 and CDR2 are SGHVS and FNYEAQ. CDR3 size: 16 residues. Trimming removed 1 base from V and 0 bases from J, with 10 bases in between.

This clonotype was picked up a small number of times. Relative to the germline gene, one junction end is altered; a read error may explain this. The chain links TRBV6-1 to TRBJ2-3, with D perhaps TRBD1 (5 bases). The length of the CDR3 is 11 residues. Germline-derived CDR1 and CDR2 are MNHNS and SASEGT. The CDR3 sequence: CASRETDTQYF. The CDR3 nucleotides read TGCGCCAGCAGGGAAACAGATACGCAGTATTTT.

This chain joins TRBV7-8 and TRBJ2-3; no definite D call. The V end was cut by 7 bases, the J end by 5 bases, with 19 bases between. This CDR3 comprises 15 residues. Looked up from germline, CDR1 is SGHVS and CDR2 is FQNEAQ. In nucleotides, the CDR3 is TGTGCCAGCACCCCGGTCAATCAGCGAGTAGATACGCAGTATTTT. Its protein product is CASTPVNQRVDTQYF.